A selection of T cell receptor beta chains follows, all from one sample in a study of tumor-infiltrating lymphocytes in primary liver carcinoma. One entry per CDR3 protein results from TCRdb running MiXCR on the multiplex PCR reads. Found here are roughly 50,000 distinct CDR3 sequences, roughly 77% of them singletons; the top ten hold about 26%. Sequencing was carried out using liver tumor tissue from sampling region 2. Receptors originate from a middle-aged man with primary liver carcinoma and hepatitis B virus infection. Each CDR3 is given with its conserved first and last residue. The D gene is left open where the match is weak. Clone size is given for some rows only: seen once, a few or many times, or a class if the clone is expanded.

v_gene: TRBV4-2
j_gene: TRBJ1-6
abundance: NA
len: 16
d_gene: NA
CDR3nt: TGTACCAGCAGCCAAGCGGCAGGACAGATTAATTCACCCCTCCACTTT
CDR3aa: CTSSQAAGQINSPLHF

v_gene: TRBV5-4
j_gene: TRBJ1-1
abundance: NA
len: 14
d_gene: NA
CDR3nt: TGTGTCAGCAGCCTGGACGGGGAGAACGCTGAAGCTTCCTTT
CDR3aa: CVSSLDGENAEASF

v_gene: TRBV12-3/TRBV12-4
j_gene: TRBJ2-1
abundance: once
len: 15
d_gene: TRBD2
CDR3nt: TGTGCCAGCAGACGTCGAGGGACTAACGGGAATGAGCAGTTCTTC
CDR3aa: CASRRRGTNGNEQFF

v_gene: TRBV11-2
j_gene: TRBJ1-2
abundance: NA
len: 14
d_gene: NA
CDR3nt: TGTGCCAGCAGAGGGATGGACACCACTTATGGCTACACCTTC
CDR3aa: CASRGMDTTYGYTF

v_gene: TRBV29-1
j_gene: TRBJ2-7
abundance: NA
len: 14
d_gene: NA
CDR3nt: TGCAGCGTTATAATAAGGGGCAGCCCCTACGACCAGTACTTC
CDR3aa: CSVIIRGSPYDQYF

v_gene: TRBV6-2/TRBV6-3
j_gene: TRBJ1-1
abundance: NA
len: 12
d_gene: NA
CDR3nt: TGTGCCTGCAATTTGACGGCCACTGAAGCTTTCTTT
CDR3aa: CACNLTATEAFF

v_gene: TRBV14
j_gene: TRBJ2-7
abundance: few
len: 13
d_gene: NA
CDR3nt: TGTGCCAGCAGTCAAGACAGCTCCCACGAGCAGTACTTC
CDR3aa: CASSQDSSHEQYF

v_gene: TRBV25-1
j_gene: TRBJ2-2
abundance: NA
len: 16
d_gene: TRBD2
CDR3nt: TGTGCCAGCAAAGGACTAGCGGGAGGGAACACAGGGAAGCTCTTTTTT
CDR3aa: CASKGLAGGNTGKLFF

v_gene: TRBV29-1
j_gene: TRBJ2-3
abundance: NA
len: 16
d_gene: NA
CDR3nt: TGCAGCGTTGTCTCTTTGTTCGGCAAGGCCACAGATACCCAGTATTTT
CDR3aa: CSVVSLFGKATDTQYF

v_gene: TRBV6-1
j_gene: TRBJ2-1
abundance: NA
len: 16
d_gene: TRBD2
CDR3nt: TGTGCCAGAAGTCGTATTCTAGCGGGTGTAGACGATGAGCAGTTCTTC
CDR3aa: CARSRILAGVDDEQFF

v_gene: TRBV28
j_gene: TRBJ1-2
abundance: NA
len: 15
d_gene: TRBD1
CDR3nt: TGTGGCAACATTACCGGACCCGGGACAGCCAGTGGCTACACCTTC
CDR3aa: CGNITGPGTASGYTF

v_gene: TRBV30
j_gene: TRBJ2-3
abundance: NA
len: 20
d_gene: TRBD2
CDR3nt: TGTGCCTGGAGTCCCCAACTAGGTAGCGGGTTGCCCATTTCCCCAGATACGCAGTATTTT
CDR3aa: CAWSPQLGSGLPISPDTQYF

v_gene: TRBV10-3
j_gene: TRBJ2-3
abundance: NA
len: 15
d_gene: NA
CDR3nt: TGTGCCATCAGTGAGGCTACTTCTTGCACAGATACACAGTATTTT
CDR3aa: CAISEATSCTDTQYF

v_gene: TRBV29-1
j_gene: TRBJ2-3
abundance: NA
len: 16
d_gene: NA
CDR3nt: TGCAGCGTTGAATTCCGGGACATGGGAGTTGCAGATATGCAGTATTTT
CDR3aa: CSVEFRDMGVADMQYF

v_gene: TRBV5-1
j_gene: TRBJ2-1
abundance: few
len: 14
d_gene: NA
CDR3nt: TGCGCCAGCAGCCTGTCGGGGATCCCCGATGGGCAGTCCTTC
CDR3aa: CASSLSGIPDGQSF

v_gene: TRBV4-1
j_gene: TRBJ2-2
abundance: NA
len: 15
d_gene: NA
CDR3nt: TGCGTCAGCAGTCAAGATCAGGGGAGCACCGGGGAGCTGTTTTTT
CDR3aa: CVSSQDQGSTGELFF